This section outlines one T cell receptor beta chain sequence together with its context. Antigen unknown. Sorting was used to obtain naive CD8 T cells (CD8+CD4-CCR7+CD45RA+). TCRdb passed the PCR reads through MiXCR, listing each CDR3 protein once. Here the sample spans some 320,000 distinct CDR3 sequences, roughly a quarter being singletons. This specimen comes from a study of molecular identifiers for immune sequencing clone quantification. Regarding the study as a whole: Clones above 20 RNA copies contained over 97% of effector molecules and under 1% of naive molecules. Reports indicate spiked Jurkat TCR RNA from one cell could be found among roughly 950,000 naive cells.

Germline V lookup: CDR1 LGHNA, CDR2 YSLEER. V lost 6 bases and J 2 bases, leaving 19 bases between the germline ends. This CDR3 region has 16 residues. The receptor's source is a human donor in good health. Some libraries in this study had Jurkat cell RNA spiked in. Sequencing was performed on naive CD8+ T cells from blood, with Jurkat cell RNA spiked in. The subset was: FACS-sorted CD8+CD4-CCR7+CD45RA+ naive T cells. The chain recombines TRBV4-3 with TRBJ1-2; tentatively, D is TRBD1 (6 bases). In nucleotides, the CDR3 is TGCGCCAGCAGACGAGTCGGGGGCGAGACAAACTATGGCTACACCTTC. Translation gives CASRRVGGETNYGYTF.